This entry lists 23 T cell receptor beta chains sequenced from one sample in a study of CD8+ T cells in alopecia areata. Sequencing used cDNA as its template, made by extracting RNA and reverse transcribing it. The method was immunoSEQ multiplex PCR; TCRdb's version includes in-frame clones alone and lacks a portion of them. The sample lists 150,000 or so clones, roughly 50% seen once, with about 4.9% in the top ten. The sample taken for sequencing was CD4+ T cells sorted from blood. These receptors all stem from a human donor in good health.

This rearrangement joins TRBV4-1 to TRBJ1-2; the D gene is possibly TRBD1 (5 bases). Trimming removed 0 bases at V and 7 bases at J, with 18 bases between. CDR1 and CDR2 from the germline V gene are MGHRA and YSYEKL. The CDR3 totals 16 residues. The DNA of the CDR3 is TGCGCCAGCAGCCAAGATGGGGCCACAGGATCTCCTGGCTACACCTTC. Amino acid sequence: CASSQDGATGSPGYTF.

CDR3 nucleotide sequence: TGTGCCAGCAGCCGGACCCCGGGACAGGGGATCTATGGCTACACCTTC. Its translation is CASSRTPGQGIYGYTF. This chain connects TRBV7-2 to TRBJ1-2; TRBD1 aligns across 10 bases. The CDR3 has 16 residues. The germline gives CDR1 SGHTA, CDR2 FQGNSA. V was pared by 5 bases and J by 4 bases, with 10 bases of the junction left unmatched.

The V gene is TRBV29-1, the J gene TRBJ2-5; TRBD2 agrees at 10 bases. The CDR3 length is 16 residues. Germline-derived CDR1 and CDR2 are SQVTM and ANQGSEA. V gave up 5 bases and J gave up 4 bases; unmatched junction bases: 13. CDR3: CSVPAWLAGDLETQYF. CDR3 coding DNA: TGCAGCGTTCCGGCGTGGCTAGCGGGAGATCTAGAGACCCAGTACTTC.

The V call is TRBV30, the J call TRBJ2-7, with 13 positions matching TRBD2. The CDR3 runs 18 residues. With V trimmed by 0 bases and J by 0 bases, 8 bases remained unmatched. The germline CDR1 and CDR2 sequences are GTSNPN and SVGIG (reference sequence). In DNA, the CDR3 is TGTGCCTGGAGTGTACCCGGACTAGCGGGAGTAAGCTCCTACGAGCAGTACTTC. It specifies CAWSVPGLAGVSSYEQYF.

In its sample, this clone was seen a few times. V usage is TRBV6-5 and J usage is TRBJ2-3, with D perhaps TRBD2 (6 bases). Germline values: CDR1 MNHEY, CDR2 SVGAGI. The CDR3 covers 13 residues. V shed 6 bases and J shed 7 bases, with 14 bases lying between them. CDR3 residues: CASSGGSGYTQYF. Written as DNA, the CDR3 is TGTGCCAGCAGCGGCGGAAGCGGGTATACGCAGTATTTT.

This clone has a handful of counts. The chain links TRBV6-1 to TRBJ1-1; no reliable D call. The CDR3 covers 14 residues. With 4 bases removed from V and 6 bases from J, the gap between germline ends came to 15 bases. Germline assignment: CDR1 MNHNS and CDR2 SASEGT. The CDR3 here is CASSAQGRGAEAFF. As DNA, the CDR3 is TGTGCCAGCAGTGCACAAGGCCGGGGTGCTGAAGCTTTCTTT.

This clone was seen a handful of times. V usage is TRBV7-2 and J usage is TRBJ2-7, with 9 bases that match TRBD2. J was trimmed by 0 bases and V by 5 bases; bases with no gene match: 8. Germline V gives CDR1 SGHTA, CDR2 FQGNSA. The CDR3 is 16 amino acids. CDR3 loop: CASSPRSGRSSYEQYF. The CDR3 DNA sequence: TGTGCCAGCAGCCCCCGAAGCGGGAGGAGCTCCTACGAGCAGTACTTC.

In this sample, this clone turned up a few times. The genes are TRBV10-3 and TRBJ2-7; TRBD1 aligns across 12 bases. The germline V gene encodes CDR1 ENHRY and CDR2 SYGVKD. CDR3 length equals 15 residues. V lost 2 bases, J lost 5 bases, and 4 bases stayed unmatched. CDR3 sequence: CAISEEGTGGHEQYF. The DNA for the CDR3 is TGTGCCATCAGTGAGGAGGGGACAGGGGGCCACGAGCAGTACTTC.

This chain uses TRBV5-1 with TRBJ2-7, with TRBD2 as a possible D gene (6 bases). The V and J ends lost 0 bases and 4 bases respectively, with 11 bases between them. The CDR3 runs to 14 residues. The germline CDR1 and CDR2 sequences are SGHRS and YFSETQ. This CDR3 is CASSLAGTQYEQYF. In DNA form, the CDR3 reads TGCGCCAGCAGCTTGGCAGGGACTCAATACGAGCAGTACTTC.

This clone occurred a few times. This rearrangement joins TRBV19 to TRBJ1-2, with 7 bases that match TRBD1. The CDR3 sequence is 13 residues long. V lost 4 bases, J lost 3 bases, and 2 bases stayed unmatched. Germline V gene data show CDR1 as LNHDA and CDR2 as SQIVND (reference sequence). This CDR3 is CASSRGTDYGYTF. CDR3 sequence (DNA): TGTGCCAGTAGTAGGGGGACAGACTATGGCTACACCTTC.

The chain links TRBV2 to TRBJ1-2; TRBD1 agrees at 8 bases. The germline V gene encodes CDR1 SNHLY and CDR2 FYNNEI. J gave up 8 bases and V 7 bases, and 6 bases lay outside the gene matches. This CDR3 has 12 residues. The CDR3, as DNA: TGTGCCAGCAACCTAGGACAGGGCGGCTACACCTTC. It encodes CASNLGQGGYTF.

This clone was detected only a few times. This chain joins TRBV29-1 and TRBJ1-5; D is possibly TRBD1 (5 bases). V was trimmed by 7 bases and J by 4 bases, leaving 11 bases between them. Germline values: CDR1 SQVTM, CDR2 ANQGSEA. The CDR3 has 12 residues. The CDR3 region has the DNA TGCAGCGCTGGACAACAAAATCAGCCCCAGCATTTT. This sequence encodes CSAGQQNQPQHF.

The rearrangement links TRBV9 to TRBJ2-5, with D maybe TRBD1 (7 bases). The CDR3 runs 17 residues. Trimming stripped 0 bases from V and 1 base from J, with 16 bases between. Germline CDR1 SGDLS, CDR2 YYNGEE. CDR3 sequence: CASSVGTGGTVQETQYF. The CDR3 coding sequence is TGTGCCAGCAGCGTAGGTACAGGAGGGACAGTCCAAGAGACCCAGTACTTC.

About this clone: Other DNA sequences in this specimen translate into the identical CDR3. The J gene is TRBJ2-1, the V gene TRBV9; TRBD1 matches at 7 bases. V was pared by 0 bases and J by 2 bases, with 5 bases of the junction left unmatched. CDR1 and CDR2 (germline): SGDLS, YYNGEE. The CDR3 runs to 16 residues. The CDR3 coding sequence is TGTGCCAGCAGCGTAGCAGGGCAGGGGGCCTACAATGAGCAGTTCTTC. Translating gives CASSVAGQGAYNEQFF.

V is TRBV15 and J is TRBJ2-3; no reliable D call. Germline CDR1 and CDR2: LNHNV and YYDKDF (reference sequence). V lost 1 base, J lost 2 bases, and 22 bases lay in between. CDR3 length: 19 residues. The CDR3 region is CATSRAQPRPSGHTDTQYF. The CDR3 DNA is TGTGCCACCAGCAGAGCGCAGCCACGACCGTCCGGTCACACAGATACGCAGTATTTT.

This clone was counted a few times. CDR3 DNA sequence: TGCAGCGTAGCTTCCGGGACAGGGGGCACTGAAGCTTTCTTT. Translation gives CSVASGTGGTEAFF. V usage is TRBV29-1 and J usage is TRBJ1-1; 11 bases align to TRBD1. Germline CDR1 reads SQVTM; CDR2 reads ANQGSEA. V shed 6 bases, J shed 4 bases, and the junction held 7 bases outside the gene matches. The CDR3 covers 14 residues.

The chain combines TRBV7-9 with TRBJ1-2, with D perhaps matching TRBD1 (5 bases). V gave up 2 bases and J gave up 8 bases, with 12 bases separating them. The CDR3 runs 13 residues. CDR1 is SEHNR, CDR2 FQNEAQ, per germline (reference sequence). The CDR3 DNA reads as TGTGCCAGCAGCTTATCCGGGGCCGGCGGCTACACCTTC. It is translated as CASSLSGAGGYTF.

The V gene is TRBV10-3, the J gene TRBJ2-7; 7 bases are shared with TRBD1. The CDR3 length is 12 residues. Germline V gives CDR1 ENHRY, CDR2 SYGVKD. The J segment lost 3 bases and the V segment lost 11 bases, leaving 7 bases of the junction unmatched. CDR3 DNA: TGTGCCTCCAGGGACAGCCTCTACGAGCAGTACTTC. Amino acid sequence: CASRDSLYEQYF.

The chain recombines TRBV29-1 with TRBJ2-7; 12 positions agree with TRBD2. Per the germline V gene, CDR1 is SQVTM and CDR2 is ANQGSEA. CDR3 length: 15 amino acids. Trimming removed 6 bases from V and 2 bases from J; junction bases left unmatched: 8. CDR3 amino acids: CSVLSGLAGTYEQYF. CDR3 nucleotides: TGCAGCGTCCTCTCCGGACTAGCGGGAACCTACGAGCAGTACTTC.

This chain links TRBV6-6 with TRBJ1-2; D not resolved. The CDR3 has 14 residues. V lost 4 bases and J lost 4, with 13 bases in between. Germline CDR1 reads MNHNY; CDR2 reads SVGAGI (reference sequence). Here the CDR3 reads CASSSGSTFYGYTF. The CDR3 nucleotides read TGTGCCAGCAGTTCGGGCTCGACATTCTATGGCTACACCTTC.

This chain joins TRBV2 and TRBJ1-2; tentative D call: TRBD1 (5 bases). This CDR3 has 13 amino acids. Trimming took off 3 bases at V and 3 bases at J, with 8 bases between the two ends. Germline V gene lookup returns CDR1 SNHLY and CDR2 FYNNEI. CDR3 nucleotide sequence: TGTGCCAGCAGTGAGGTCAGGGACTATGGCTACACCTTC. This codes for CASSEVRDYGYTF. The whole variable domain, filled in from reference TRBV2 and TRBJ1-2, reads EPEVTQTPSHQVTQMGQEVILRCVPISNHLYFYWYRQILGQKVEFLVSFYNNEISEKSEIFDDQFSVERPDGSNFTLKIRSTKLEDSAMYFCASSEVRDYGYTFGSGTRLTVV.

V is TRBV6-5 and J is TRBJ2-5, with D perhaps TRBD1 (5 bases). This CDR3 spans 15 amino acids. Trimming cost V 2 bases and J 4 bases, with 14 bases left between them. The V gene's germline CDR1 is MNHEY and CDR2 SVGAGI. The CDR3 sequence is CASSYGSGLLETQYF. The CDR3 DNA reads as TGTGCCAGCAGTTACGGGTCAGGGTTACTAGAGACCCAGTACTTC.

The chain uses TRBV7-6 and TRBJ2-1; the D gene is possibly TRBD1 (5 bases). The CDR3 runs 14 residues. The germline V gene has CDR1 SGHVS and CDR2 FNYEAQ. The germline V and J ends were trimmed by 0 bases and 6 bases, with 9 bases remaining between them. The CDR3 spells CASSLAVRGNEQFF. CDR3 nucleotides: TGTGCCAGCAGCTTAGCTGTAAGGGGCAATGAGCAGTTCTTC.